The rows below give T cell receptor beta chains drawn from one sample of a study of shared clonotypes between healthy human individuals. Method: immunoSEQ multiplex PCR; TCRdb's copy keeps in-frame clones and lacks some. The sample contains hundreds of thousands of clones, roughly three quarters of which appear only once. Sequencing was done on a sample of PBMCs. The source of these receptors is a woman in her 40s in good health. Some clones in this sample may be carry-over from other donors' samples. Both conserved end residues are part of each CDR3. The D gene is left open where the match is weak. Expanded clones are given a class, and other clones once, few, many or no size at all.

d_gene: NA; v_gene: TRBV2; len: 15; j_gene: TRBJ1-1; abundance: many; CDR3aa: CASSELGGVGTEAFF; CDR3nt: TGTGCCAGCAGTGAATTGGGGGGGGTTGGGACTGAAGCTTTCTTT
d_gene: TRBD1; v_gene: TRBV2; len: 13; j_gene: TRBJ2-7; abundance: NA; CDR3aa: CASSQGARGEQYF; CDR3nt: TGTGCCAGCAGTCAGGGGGCGCGCGGAGAGCAGTACTTC
d_gene: NA; v_gene: TRBV5-1; len: 14; j_gene: TRBJ2-7; abundance: NA; CDR3aa: CASSLEGSSYEQYF; CDR3nt: TGCGCCAGCAGCTTGGAAGGGAGTTCCTACGAGCAGTACTTC
d_gene: TRBD2; v_gene: TRBV29-1; len: 12; j_gene: TRBJ2-1; abundance: NA; CDR3aa: CSVYLAGGEQFF; CDR3nt: TGCAGCGTTTATCTAGCGGGAGGTGAGCAGTTCTTC
d_gene: NA; v_gene: TRBV4-1; len: 17; j_gene: TRBJ2-4; abundance: NA; CDR3aa: CASSPPGKVGAKNIQYF; CDR3nt: TGCGCCAGCAGCCCCCCTGGGAAGGTAGGAGCCAAAAACATTCAGTACTTC
d_gene: NA; v_gene: TRBV27; len: 14; j_gene: TRBJ2-5; abundance: NA; CDR3aa: CASSVITSPETQYF; CDR3nt: TGTGCCAGCAGTGTGATAACGTCCCCAGAGACCCAGTACTTC
d_gene: NA; v_gene: TRBV20-1; len: 11; j_gene: TRBJ1-4; abundance: NA; CDR3aa: CSAEFNEKLFF; CDR3nt: TGCAGTGCGGAATTTAATGAAAAACTGTTTTTT
d_gene: NA; v_gene: TRBV29-1; len: 13; j_gene: TRBJ1-2; abundance: NA; CDR3aa: CSVVPWGGYGYTF; CDR3nt: TGCAGCGTTGTCCCATGGGGAGGCTATGGCTACACCTTC
d_gene: TRBD2; v_gene: TRBV7-3; len: 16; j_gene: TRBJ2-1; abundance: NA; CDR3aa: CASSLLSGRAYNEQFF; CDR3nt: TGTGCCAGCAGCTTACTTAGCGGGAGGGCCTACAATGAGCAGTTCTTC
d_gene: NA; v_gene: TRBV6-1; len: 13; j_gene: TRBJ2-7; abundance: NA; CDR3aa: CASSVRDTYEQYF; CDR3nt: TGTGCCAGCAGTGTCCGGGACACATACGAGCAGTACTTC
d_gene: TRBD1; v_gene: TRBV7-8; len: 17; j_gene: TRBJ1-5; abundance: few; CDR3aa: CASSYRDRTYSNQPQHF; CDR3nt: TGTGCCAGCAGTTACCGGGACAGAACTTATAGCAATCAGCCCCAGCATTTT
d_gene: NA; v_gene: TRBV25-1; len: 15; j_gene: TRBJ1-4; abundance: NA; CDR3aa: CASSEWADNNEKLFF; CDR3nt: TGTGCCAGCAGTGAATGGGCGGACAATAATGAAAAACTGTTTTTT
d_gene: TRBD1; v_gene: TRBV28; len: 14; j_gene: TRBJ1-2; abundance: medium-sized; CDR3aa: CASRTTGVRYGYTF; CDR3nt: TGTGCCAGCAGAACTACAGGGGTCCGGTATGGCTACACCTTC